The next 10 T cell receptor beta chains were all read from a single sample in a study of shared clonotypes between healthy human individuals (dated by TCRdb to 2020 to 2022). For the CD8 naive samples, CD45RO-negative cells were positively selected for CCR7, yielding a CD45RA+CCR7+ population from which TemRA cells were excluded. The library was generated by the immunoSEQ multiplex PCR assay. Drawn from immuneACCESS, this table holds only the in-frame rearrangements with V and J called that TCRdb kept. Clones are partly lost; checked studies trace under half to an unresolved V gene and leave the rest unexplained. The sample contains hundreds of thousands of clones, 90% to 97% of them found a single time. Roughly 0.12% of the sample comes from the top ten. Material for sequencing was naive CD8+ T cells sorted from blood. In light of the paper, this sample's cell subset or site label describes: CD45RA+CCR7+. The receptors shown here come from a woman in her twenties or thirties in good health.

This clone has a single count. The chain links TRBV29-1 to TRBJ2-7, with D perhaps TRBD1 (6 bases). The germline V gene encodes CDR1 SQVTM and CDR2 ANQGSEA. Trimming left V 1 base short and J 3 bases short, with 19 bases between. The CDR3 consists of 16 residues. CDR3: CSVEGGTGMMGYEQYF. The CDR3 DNA is TGCAGCGTTGAAGGGGGAACAGGGATGATGGGCTACGAGCAGTACTTC.

As concerns this clone: The same CDR3 is also encoded by other DNA sequences in this sample. The gene calls are TRBV27 and TRBJ2-7; 9 bases line up with TRBD2. CDR1 and CDR2 (germline): MNHEY, SMNVEV (reference sequence). The length of the CDR3 is 16 residues. V was clipped by 6 bases and J by 0 bases; unmatched bases: 9. In DNA form, the CDR3 reads TGTGCCAGCAGCCGTGTACTAGCGGGTGGCTCCTACGAGCAGTACTTC. Translated, it gives CASSRVLAGGSYEQYF.

This chain uses TRBV5-4 with TRBJ2-1; 7 nucleotides line up with TRBD2. V gave up 1 base and J gave up 4 bases; unmatched junction bases: 5. The CDR3 consists of 15 residues. The germline CDR1 and CDR2 sequences are SGHNT and YYREEE (reference sequence). The CDR3 here is CASSLPAGVYNEQFF. CDR3 sequence (DNA): TGTGCCAGCAGCTTGCCGGCGGGAGTTTACAATGAGCAGTTCTTC.

The V gene is TRBV4-1, the J gene TRBJ2-7, with TRBD2 as a possible D gene (6 bases). Per the germline V gene, CDR1 is MGHRA and CDR2 is YSYEKL. CDR3 length equals 15 residues. Trimming removed 0 bases at V and 7 bases at J, with 16 bases between. The CDR3 region has the DNA TGCGCCAGCAGCCAAGAAGTAAGAGGGGCGGGGGAGCAGTACTTC. Protein: CASSQEVRGAGEQYF.

The chain links TRBV27 to TRBJ2-1, with a possible D match to TRBD2 (5 bases). This CDR3 is 17 amino acids long. Between the trimmed V and J ends, which lost 1 base and 2 bases, there was a span of 15 bases. Germline CDR1 is MNHEY and CDR2 is SMNVEV (reference sequence). CDR3 amino acids: CASSLLTPLGAYNEQFF. The CDR3 coding sequence is TGTGCCAGCAGTTTATTGACCCCTCTCGGGGCCTACAATGAGCAGTTCTTC.

V is TRBV9 and J is TRBJ1-2; no firm D call. This CDR3 has 14 amino acids. V shed 0 bases and J shed 4 bases, with 10 bases lying between them. From germline, CDR1 is SGDLS and CDR2 YYNGEE. The CDR3 region is CASSVGTSTYGYTF. CDR3 sequence (DNA): TGTGCCAGCAGCGTAGGTACAAGCACCTATGGCTACACCTTC.

The chain has TRBV6-1 and TRBJ2-1, with unresolved D. CDR1 and CDR2 (germline): MNHNS, SASEGT. V lost 1 base, J lost 15 bases, and 13 bases lay in between. The CDR3 contains 12 residues. The DNA of the CDR3 is TGTGCCAGCAGTGAAGAAGGGATTACGCTGTTCTTC. This encodes CASSEEGITLFF.

CDR3 nucleotide sequence: TGTGCCAGCAGTCAGATAATTAGCAATCAGCCCCAGCATTTT. Its protein product is CASSQIISNQPQHF. V and J are TRBV27 and TRBJ1-5; D is unresolved. Germline V CDR1 and CDR2: MNHEY, SMNVEV (reference sequence). Trimming removed 5 bases at V and 0 bases at J, with 8 bases between. This CDR3 is built from 14 residues.

The chain joins TRBV6-1 to TRBJ2-5; D is possibly TRBD1 (6 bases). Germline values: CDR1 MNHNS, CDR2 SASEGT. The CDR3 loop spans 15 amino acids. Deletions cut 1 base from V and 1 base from J, with 10 bases between. The CDR3 bases are TGTGCCAGCAGTGAAGGACAGGCCGGCCAAGAGACCCAGTACTTC. Translated, it gives CASSEGQAGQETQYF.

The genes are TRBV18 and TRBJ2-7; 10 bases fit TRBD1. CDR3 length equals 14 residues. The germline CDR1 and CDR2 sequences are KGHSH and LQKENI. The trim removed 6 bases at V and 4 bases at J, leaving 6 bases unmatched. The CDR3, as DNA: TGTGCCAGCTCGGTGACAGGGGGCGGATACGAGCAGTACTTC. Protein sequence: CASSVTGGGYEQYF.